The T cell receptor (beta chain) under discussion was sequenced for a study of T cells in Graves' hyperthyroidism and ophthalmopathy. Study outcomes and limitations: The model anticipated ophthalmopathy a median about 7.1 months pre-onset.

Active moderate-to-severe ophthalmopathy, Clinical Activity Score at least 3, NOSPECS at least 4, under 3 months' duration. Regions amplified from RNA transcripts were the TCR beta CDR3 regions. During a first-round RT-PCR of the TCR CDR3, the HTBI primer set was used. MiXCR, applied by TCRdb to the multiplex PCR reads, yields one record per CDR3 protein. The sample consists of almost 250,000 distinct CDR3 sequences, over 20% of them appearing once. This clonotype was detected ten times or more. Its antigen is currently unknown. Sequencing was carried out using blood. This sequence originates from a woman aged 40 to 49 with Graves' ophthalmopathy.

CDR3 loop: CASSPGLPSNTGELFF. Here the CDR3 DNA reads TGTGCCAGCAGCCCAGGACTGCCTTCGAACACCGGGGAGCTGTTTTTT. The genes are TRBV28 and TRBJ2-2, with D maybe TRBD2 (5 bases). V lost 6 bases and J lost 0, with 14 bases in between. The V gene's germline CDR1 is MDHEN and CDR2 SYDVKM. This CDR3 has 16 amino acids. The full variable domain, with the rest looked up from reference TRBV28 and TRBJ2-2, is DVKVTQSSRYLVKRTGEKVFLECVQDMDHENMFWYRQDPGLGLRLIYFSYDVKMKEKGDIPEGYSVSREKKERFSLILESASTNQTSMYLCASSPGLPSNTGELFFGEGSRLTVL.